This TCR beta chain was captured in a study of OX40 agonist ivuxolimab in advanced cancers. About the research overall: Previous treatment with anti-PD-1, anti-PD-L1 or anti-CTLA-4 therapy was allowed; about 44% had received some.

This clone was counted a few times. Its target is unknown. V was clipped by 0 bases and J by 0 bases, with 9 bases between them. The CDR3 runs 16 residues. Looked up from germline, CDR1 is MGHRA and CDR2 is YSYEKL. Method: immunoSEQ multiplex PCR; TCRdb's copy keeps in-frame clones and lacks some. The data contain more than 80,000 clones, about 87% of them singletons. Overall study results and limits: The authors also found low normalized T-cell clonal expansion in some nonresponders.

Any history of autoimmune disease or systemic immunosuppression disqualified patients. This TCR was recovered from an adult with an advanced solid tumor such as melanoma, head and neck, liver or kidney cancer. The input for sequencing was CD4+ or CD8+ T cells sorted from blood, taken in a trial of the OX40 agonist ivuxolimab. The V call is TRBV4-1, the J call TRBJ2-1; no reliable D call. CDR3 in amino acids: CASSQDPASSYNEQFF. The CDR3 DNA sequence: TGCGCCAGCAGCCAAGATCCGGCGAGCTCCTACAATGAGCAGTTCTTC.